These 17 T cell receptor beta chains were sequenced from one sample in a study of blood T cells in healthy people across ages. Together with a sample-barcoded 5' primer, a J-beta primer mix was included in a second PCR lasting about 6 to 11 cycles. TCRdb reanalysed the 5' RACE reads using MiXCR and keeps one entry per CDR3 protein. The sample carries 650,000 to 1,000,000 distinct CDR3 sequences, around 34% recorded once. Sequencing used blood. All receptors come from a man aged 18 to 29 in good health.

This clonotype was recorded at least ten times. The J gene is TRBJ1-5, the V gene TRBV18; a weak D match, TRBD1 (6 bases). Looked up from germline, CDR1 is KGHSH and CDR2 is LQKENI. CDR3 size: 15 residues. V gave up 4 bases and J gave up 4 bases, with 14 bases separating them. The CDR3 is CASSQDGQGNQPQHF. The CDR3 nucleotides are TGTGCCAGCTCACAGGACGGCCAGGGGAATCAGCCCCAGCATTTT.

The sample holds a few counts of this clonotype. The V and J genes are TRBV3-1 and TRBJ2-1; TRBD2 matches at 7 bases. The CDR3 has 16 residues. The J segment lost 6 bases and the V segment lost 4 bases, leaving 12 bases of the junction unmatched. Germline V gives CDR1 LGHDT, CDR2 YNNKEL (reference sequence). The CDR3 DNA is TGTGCCAGCAGCCCTCGTGGGGGGGTGCTAAGCAATGAGCAGTTCTTC. Translating it yields CASSPRGGVLSNEQFF.

This clonotype was observed a few times. This chain joins TRBV12-3 or TRBV12-4 and TRBJ2-7; 7 nucleotides agree with TRBD1. CDR3 length equals 18 residues. The junction had 13 bases not matched to a gene; V was cut back by 1 base and J by 1 base. Here the CDR3 reads CASSLGLGQARQSYEQYF. The DNA of the CDR3 is TGTGCCAGCAGTTTAGGGCTTGGACAGGCCCGGCAATCCTACGAGCAGTACTTC.

This clonotype was seen many times. This chain joins TRBV20-1 and TRBJ2-3, with D tentatively TRBD1 or TRBD2 (6 bases each). The CDR3 is made up of 15 amino acids. Between the trimmed V and J ends, which lost 8 bases and 4 bases, there was a span of 22 bases. CDR1 and CDR2 (germline): DFQATT, SNEGSKA (reference sequence). The CDR3: CSPRLTGAAADTQYF. The CDR3 DNA reads TGCAGTCCTCGTCTAACGGGGGCAGCCGCAGATACGCAGTATTTT.

The gene calls are TRBV7-2 and TRBJ1-4; possible D gene TRBD1, 6 bases. The ends were cut back, 5 bases at V and 8 bases at J, with 15 bases in the middle. CDR3 length equals 14 residues. Germline V gene sequence: CDR1 SGHTA, CDR2 FQGNSA. The CDR3 region is CASSQGRTAEKLFF. CDR3 nucleotide sequence: TGTGCCAGCAGCCAGGGGAGGACAGCCGAAAAACTGTTTTTT.

The chain is built from TRBV12-3 or TRBV12-4 and TRBJ1-4; D gene unclear. V shed 5 bases and J shed 8 bases, with 9 bases lying between them. There are 12 residues in the CDR3. CDR3 sequence reads: CASSPTVEKLFF. The CDR3, as DNA: TGTGCCAGCAGTCCCACAGTGGAAAAACTGTTTTTT.

As DNA, the CDR3 is TGCGCCAGCAGCTTGGCCGGCCGGGATCGGGGCGAGCAGTACTTC. Residues: CASSLAGRDRGEQYF. The rearrangement links TRBV5-1 to TRBJ2-7, with a weak D call TRBD2 (5 bases). Germline V gene data show CDR1 as SGHRS and CDR2 as YFSETQ. This CDR3 comprises 15 residues. Deletions cut 0 bases from V and 6 bases from J, with 16 bases between.

The genes are TRBV4-2 and TRBJ2-2; unclear D gene. The CDR3 is 14 amino acids. Germline V CDR1 and CDR2: LGHNA, YNFKEQ. The V end was cut by 0 bases, the J end by 7 bases, with 9 bases between. The CDR3 reads CASSQDEGVGELFF. CDR3 nucleotides: TGTGCCAGCAGCCAAGATGAAGGTGTCGGGGAGCTGTTTTTT.

This clonotype has at least ten counts. V usage is TRBV4-3 and J usage is TRBJ2-7, with TRBD1 as a possible D gene (5 bases). CDR1 is LGHNA, CDR2 YSLEER, per germline. With 0 bases removed from V and 1 base from J, the gap between germline ends came to 7 bases. CDR3 length equals 14 residues. The CDR3 coding sequence is TGCGCCAGCAGCCAAGATACAGGTTCCTACGAGCAGTACTTC. Protein product: CASSQDTGSYEQYF.

This clonotype was seen ten or more times. The chain has TRBV5-1 and TRBJ2-1, with D possibly TRBD1 on 6 matching bases. This CDR3 region has 13 residues. The germline V gene has CDR1 SGHRS and CDR2 YFSETQ. V gave up 4 bases and J gave up 5 bases, with 10 bases separating them. The CDR3 sequence: CASSKGQNNEQFF. The CDR3 DNA reads as TGCGCCAGCAGCAAGGGACAAAACAATGAGCAGTTCTTC.

V is TRBV5-1 and J is TRBJ2-7; 8 nucleotides line up with TRBD2. This CDR3 region has 15 residues. Germline lookup yields CDR1 SGHRS and CDR2 YFSETQ. V trimming: 2 bases; J trimming: 0 bases; junction bases outside the gene matches: 4. The CDR3 bases are TGCGCCAGCAGCTTTGGCGGGGGGTTCTCCTACGAGCAGTACTTC. Amino acid sequence: CASSFGGGFSYEQYF.

On this clonotype itself: Given a much more abundant clone one base away, this may be a read error. The chain links TRBV3-1 to TRBJ2-1, with 9 bases identical to TRBD1. Looked up from germline, CDR1 is LGHDT and CDR2 is YNNKEL (reference sequence). The CDR3 is 17 amino acids. V gave up 6 bases and J gave up 0 bases; unmatched junction bases: 9. CDR3 in amino acids: CASSLTRGQGSYNEQFF. CDR3 sequence (DNA): TGTGCCAGCAGTCTAACAAGGGGACAGGGCTCCTACAATGAGCAGTTCTTC.

To note about this clonotype: Given a much more abundant clone one base away, this may be a read error. This chain joins TRBV10-2 and TRBJ2-1; D is unresolved. V was trimmed by 6 bases and J by 2 bases, leaving 11 bases between them. The CDR3 is 14 amino acids. From germline, CDR1 is WSHSY and CDR2 SAAADI. The DNA of the CDR3 is TGCGCCAGCAGCACTCGAGCCCCCTACAATGAGCAGTTCTTC. Its protein product is CASSTRAPYNEQFF.

In this sample, this clonotype turned up many times. The chain recombines TRBV12-3 or TRBV12-4 with TRBJ2-3; possible D gene TRBD1, 5 bases. This CDR3 contains 14 residues. V gave up 5 bases and J gave up 2 bases, with 11 bases separating them. The CDR3 region has the DNA TGTGCCAGCAGTCCACGACAGCCCACAGATACGCAGTATTTT. Translating gives CASSPRQPTDTQYF.

This clonotype occurred a few times. The chain combines TRBV11-2 with TRBJ1-4, with D maybe TRBD1 (6 bases). V was clipped by 4 bases and J by 4 bases, with 10 bases between them. Germline V gene data show CDR1 as SGHAT and CDR2 as FQNNGV. CDR3 length: 14 residues. CDR3 nucleotide sequence: TGTGCCAGCAGCTCCCAGGGGCATAATGAAAAACTGTTTTTT. Translating gives CASSSQGHNEKLFF.

This clonotype turned up a few times. Because the CDR3's place on the DNA is in doubt, the DNA is left out and the CDR3 is given as listed by TCRdb. The chain combines TRBV21-1 with TRBJ2-1; the D call TRBD2 from the table was never checked on the DNA. TRBV21-1 is listed as a pseudogene. The CDR3 totals 16 residues, both ends included. The CDR3 is CASSMVAGGTSNEQFF.

As for this clonotype: A much larger clone is a single base away; this may be a read error. The rearrangement links TRBV20-1 to TRBJ2-3, with 10 bases lining up with TRBD2. The CDR3 loop spans 15 amino acids. Looked up from germline, CDR1 is DFQATT and CDR2 is SNEGSKA (reference sequence). CDR3 amino acids: CSTRASGGYTDTQYF. CDR3 bases: TGCAGTACTAGAGCTAGCGGGGGATACACAGATACGCAGTATTTT.